These 13 T cell receptor beta chains came from one sample sequenced in a study of cytomegalovirus exposure and HLA in healthy donors. Both 60 Vbeta primers and 13 Jbeta primers went into the PCR. Data came from immunoSEQ multiplex PCR; TCRdb stores just in-frame clones and leaves some out. The top ten hold about 6.9% of the sample, which has over 65,000 clones, less than 80% seen once. The specimen sequenced was PBMCs. The receptors were gathered from a woman aged 45-65 years in good health and CMV-seropositive.

The chain recombines TRBV5-6 with TRBJ2-7, with D tentatively TRBD2 (6 bases). The V end lost 6 bases, the J end lost 5 bases, and 24 bases lay between the germline ends. This CDR3 contains 16 residues. CDR1 and CDR2 (germline): SGHDT, YYEEEE. This CDR3 is CASTELGTFRGNEQYV. CDR3 DNA: TGTGCCAGCACCGAGCTTGGGACTTTCCGGGGCAACGAGCAGTACGTC.

The CDR3 DNA reads TGTGCCAGCCGCTCTCGACAGACCGGGGAGCTGTTTTTT. Protein: CASRSRQTGELFF. The chain has TRBV7-6 and TRBJ2-2, with D maybe TRBD1 (5 bases). In germline, CDR1 is SGHVS, CDR2 FNYEAQ. The CDR3 loop spans 13 amino acids. The V gene lost 8 bases and the J gene lost 5 bases, with 12 bases spanning the gap.

This clone has just one count. The chain carries TRBV11-2 and TRBJ2-6; D is ambiguous. Germline loops: CDR1 SGHAT, CDR2 FQNNGV. The CDR3 is 16 amino acids. V lost 4 bases and J lost 1, with 11 bases in between. CDR3 nucleotide sequence: TGTGCCAGCAGCTCACCGGGTGTTTCTGGGGCCAACGTCCTGACTTTC. Encoded protein: CASSSPGVSGANVLTF.

In this sample, this clone turned up a few times. The CDR3 loop reads CASSPADRGNTIYF. The CDR3 coding sequence is TGCGCCAGCAGCCCGGCGGACAGGGGAAACACCATATATTTT. The chain couples TRBV5-1 to TRBJ1-3; 7 bases line up with TRBD1. V lost 4 bases, J lost 4 bases, and 5 bases stayed unmatched. Germline V gene lookup returns CDR1 SGHRS and CDR2 YFSETQ. CDR3 size: 14 residues.

This clone was observed a few times. At one boundary the junction diverges from the germline segment, which might be a read error. V gene TRBV27 combines with J gene TRBJ1-2; D remains ambiguous. Germline V gene lookup returns CDR1 MNHEY and CDR2 SMNVEV (reference sequence). This CDR3 has 13 residues. CDR3 sequence (DNA): TGTGCCAGCAGTTTAAGTCGTAACAATGGCTACACCTTC. This encodes CASSLSRNNGYTF.

The rearrangement uses TRBV9 and TRBJ1-4; a weak D match, TRBD1 (6 bases). The CDR3 covers 14 residues. CDR1 is SGDLS, CDR2 YYNGEE, per germline. V dropped 10 bases and J dropped 7 bases, with 20 bases sitting between them. In DNA form, the CDR3 reads TGTGCCGGCGGGCGTCGGCAGGGGATTGAAAAACTGTTTTTT. This sequence encodes CAGGRRQGIEKLFF.

The CDR3 DNA reads TGTGCCAGCAGCCGGGGGGGGGCGGGTGAGCAGTACTTC. This sequence encodes CASSRGGAGEQYF. The chain recombines TRBV4-2 with TRBJ2-7; possible D gene TRBD2, 7 bases. Germline CDR1 reads LGHNA; CDR2 reads YNFKEQ. This CDR3 is 13 amino acids long. Trimming cost V 4 bases and J 7 bases, with 14 bases left between them.

The V gene is TRBV2, the J gene TRBJ2-2, with TRBD2 matching over 9 bases. Per the germline V gene, CDR1 is SNHLY and CDR2 is FYNNEI. The CDR3 has 19 amino acids. V shed 3 bases and J 2 bases; nucleotides not matched to a gene: 13. Here the CDR3 reads CASSDPRGLAGINTGELFF. The CDR3 DNA reads as TGTGCCAGCAGTGACCCCCGGGGCCTAGCGGGGATCAACACCGGGGAGCTGTTTTTT. Together with reference TRBV2 and TRBJ2-2, the CDR3 gives the full variable domain: EPEVTQTPSHQVTQMGQEVILRCVPISNHLYFYWYRQILGQKVEFLVSFYNNEISEKSEIFDDQFSVERPDGSNFTLKIRSTKLEDSAMYFCASSDPRGLAGINTGELFFGEGSRLTVL.

CDR3 in amino acids: CASSLTGESEQYF. In DNA, the CDR3 is TGTGCCAGCAGCTTGACAGGGGAATCCGAGCAGTACTTC. The chain couples TRBV7-9 to TRBJ2-7, with TRBD1 matching 8 bases. Germline assignment: CDR1 SEHNR and CDR2 FQNEAQ (reference sequence). This CDR3 comprises 13 residues. After removal of 3 bases from V and 6 bases from J, the junction contained 4 bases not matched to a gene.

This clone has a single count. The CDR3 protein is CASSEQGCQPQHF. Written as DNA, the CDR3 is TGTGCCAGCAGCGAACAGGGGTGTCAGCCCCAGCATTTT. The J gene is TRBJ1-5, the V gene TRBV9; 7 bases fit TRBD1. The CDR3 length is 13 residues. V gave up 3 bases and J gave up 6 bases; unmatched junction bases: 3. Germline V CDR1 and CDR2: SGDLS, YYNGEE.

The chain joins TRBV11-1 to TRBJ2-5; 15 bases are a match to TRBD2. The V gene end was trimmed by 3 bases and the J gene end by 5 bases; junction bases not matched to a gene: 10. Germline V gene data show CDR1 as SGHAT and CDR2 as FQDESV (reference sequence). The CDR3 has 18 amino acids. CDR3 region: CASSLGLAGGSTGETQYF. The CDR3 region has the DNA TGTGCCAGCAGCTTGGGACTAGCGGGGGGCTCGACGGGGGAGACCCAGTACTTC.

This chain connects TRBV14 to TRBJ2-1; a weak D match, TRBD1 (5 bases). Trimming shortened V by 6 bases and J by 4 bases, and 13 bases separated the two germline ends. CDR3 size: 14 residues. In germline, CDR1 is SGHDN, CDR2 FVKESK. CDR3 coding DNA: TGTGCCAGCAGACCGGCAGGGCTTTACAATGAGCAGTTCTTC. Amino acid sequence: CASRPAGLYNEQFF.

The chain carries TRBV27 and TRBJ1-2, with a possible D match to TRBD1 (5 bases). Germline CDR1 and CDR2: MNHEY and SMNVEV (reference sequence). V lost 3 bases, J lost 4 bases, and 15 bases lay in between. The CDR3 consists of 15 residues. The CDR3 nucleotides read TGTGCCAGCAGTTTTTGGGGCCGTCAACTCTATGGCTACACCTTC. Its protein product is CASSFWGRQLYGYTF.